Listed below are T cell receptor beta chains from one sample, sequenced in a study of blood T cell repertoires in COVID-19. The method was immunoSEQ multiplex PCR; TCRdb's version includes in-frame clones alone and lacks a portion of them. Of 170,000 or so clones detected, around four fifths appear once; the ten largest clones hold roughly 2.9%. The sequenced sample consisted of peripheral blood. These receptors originate from an older woman with acute or convalescent COVID-19. The CDR3 runs from the conserved cysteine through the conserved F or W. Fields, in order: D gene, CDR3 length, clone size, V gene, J gene, CDR3 DNA, CDR3 protein. The D gene is left open where the match is weak. The size field is filled for only some rows; it gives once, few, many or a size class.

d_gene: .; len: 15; abundance: .; v_gene: TRBV2; j_gene: TRBJ1-5; CDR3nt: TGTGCCAGCAGTGTGAGACAGAATAGCAATCAGCCCCAGCATTTT; CDR3aa: CASSVRQNSNQPQHF
d_gene: TRBD1; len: 14; abundance: .; v_gene: TRBV28; j_gene: TRBJ1-1; CDR3nt: TGTGCCAGCGGGACAGGGGGACTGAGTACTGAAGCTTTCTTT; CDR3aa: CASGTGGLSTEAFF
d_gene: .; len: 13; abundance: few; v_gene: TRBV3-1/TRBV3-2; j_gene: TRBJ1-2; CDR3nt: TGTGCCAGCAGCCCTGTCAGGGACTATGGCTACACCTTC; CDR3aa: CASSPVRDYGYTF
d_gene: TRBD2; len: 16; abundance: once; v_gene: TRBV5-5; j_gene: TRBJ2-5; CDR3nt: TGTGCCAGCAGCTTGGCCCTAGCGGGGGGGCAGGAGACCCAGTACTTC; CDR3aa: CASSLALAGGQETQYF
d_gene: .; len: 15; abundance: .; v_gene: TRBV24-1; j_gene: TRBJ1-3; CDR3nt: TGTGCCACCAGTGAAGCAGGGCACTCTGGAAACACCATATATTTT; CDR3aa: CATSEAGHSGNTIYF
d_gene: TRBD1; len: 15; abundance: .; v_gene: TRBV13; j_gene: TRBJ2-7; CDR3nt: TGTGCCAGCAGCTTATATGGACAGGGGGCCTGGGAGCAGTACTTC; CDR3aa: CASSLYGQGAWEQYF
d_gene: .; len: 16; abundance: .; v_gene: TRBV30; j_gene: TRBJ1-6; CDR3nt: TGTGCCTGGAGACGACGGGATAGCTCCTATAATTCACCCCTCCACTTT; CDR3aa: CAWRRRDSSYNSPLHF
d_gene: TRBD1; len: 14; abundance: .; v_gene: TRBV27; j_gene: TRBJ1-2; CDR3nt: TGTGCCAGCAGGATGACAGGGCTCGCCTATGGCTACACCTTC; CDR3aa: CASRMTGLAYGYTF
d_gene: .; len: 16; abundance: .; v_gene: TRBV6-5; j_gene: TRBJ1-6; CDR3nt: TGTGCCAGCAGTTACTCTCGGAGCTCCTATAATTCACCCCTCCACTTT; CDR3aa: CASSYSRSSYNSPLHF
d_gene: TRBD1; len: 14; abundance: .; v_gene: TRBV3-1/TRBV3-2; j_gene: TRBJ1-6; CDR3nt: TGTGCCAGCAGCCCCAGGACAGGGACGACACCCCTCCACTTT; CDR3aa: CASSPRTGTTPLHF
d_gene: .; len: 13; abundance: once; v_gene: TRBV12-3/TRBV12-4; j_gene: TRBJ2-7; CDR3nt: TGTGCCAGCAGTTTTAAACTACCCTACGAGCAGTACTTC; CDR3aa: CASSFKLPYEQYF
d_gene: .; len: 19; abundance: .; v_gene: TRBV7-9; j_gene: TRBJ1-5; CDR3nt: TGTGCCAGCAGCTTCTATATGGGAGACGCGGATGGGCGCAATCAGCCCCAGCATTTT; CDR3aa: CASSFYMGDADGRNQPQHF